This T cell receptor (beta chain) was sequenced for a study of shared clonotypes between healthy human individuals. Study as a whole: Used for every donor were three CD4 naive, three CD4 memory, two CD8 naive and one CD8 memory plate.

In regard to this clone: The antigen remains unidentified.

Per sorted-subset replicate PCR, input was approximately 180 ng DNA, representing some 30,000 T cell genomes. The assay was immunoSEQ multiplex PCR, and TCRdb's table has in-frame clones only and misses some. The sample holds just over 2,000,000 clones, 85% to 95% seen once. This CDR3 has 12 amino acids. The germline V gene has CDR1 GTSNPN and CDR2 SVGIG (reference sequence). V dropped 2 bases and J dropped 6 bases, with 11 bases sitting between them. The study's findings and limits: The study found roughly 5% of naive CD4 clonotypes shared across a handful of donors.

Naive CD8 isolation took CD45RO-negative cells positively selected for CCR7 and excluded terminally differentiated effector memory CD45RA+ cells. Donation came from healthy HIV-negative adults that had no recent acute infections or vaccinations. The sequence was collected from a man in his late teens or twenties in good health. Material for sequencing was naive CD8+ T cells sorted from blood. The V and J genes are TRBV30 and TRBJ2-7; D not resolved. The CDR3 is CAWSPPSGEQYF. The CDR3 nucleotides are TGTGCCTGGAGTCCACCTAGTGGCGAGCAGTACTTC.